This T cell receptor beta chain was found in a study of quantifying T cell responses using KT2 cells. Study information: Reverse transcription used primers in the TCR alpha and beta constant regions.

This clonotype has more than one count but fewer than ten. The CDR3 has 12 amino acids. Germline CDR1 and CDR2: SEHNR and FQNEAQ (reference sequence). Between the trimmed V and J ends, which lost 6 bases and 4 bases, there was a span of 7 bases. The cDNA 3' end received a ligated oligonucleotide with a UMI. First-round PCR used 3 to 4 cycles and beta primers RC1.1 and RC1.2 covering TRBC1 and TRBC2. TCRdb independently ran MiXCR on the UMI-ligation and nested PCR reads; one entry per CDR3 protein. The table includes some 50,000 distinct CDR3 sequences, roughly 12% detected once. Input material: PBMCs spiked with cells of the T cell clone KT2. The TCR was taken from a human donor. The chain uses TRBV7-9 and TRBJ2-1; no firm D call. Here the CDR3 DNA reads TGTGCCAGCAGGCCTTGTTACAATGAGCAGTTCTTC. Translating gives CASRPCYNEQFF.